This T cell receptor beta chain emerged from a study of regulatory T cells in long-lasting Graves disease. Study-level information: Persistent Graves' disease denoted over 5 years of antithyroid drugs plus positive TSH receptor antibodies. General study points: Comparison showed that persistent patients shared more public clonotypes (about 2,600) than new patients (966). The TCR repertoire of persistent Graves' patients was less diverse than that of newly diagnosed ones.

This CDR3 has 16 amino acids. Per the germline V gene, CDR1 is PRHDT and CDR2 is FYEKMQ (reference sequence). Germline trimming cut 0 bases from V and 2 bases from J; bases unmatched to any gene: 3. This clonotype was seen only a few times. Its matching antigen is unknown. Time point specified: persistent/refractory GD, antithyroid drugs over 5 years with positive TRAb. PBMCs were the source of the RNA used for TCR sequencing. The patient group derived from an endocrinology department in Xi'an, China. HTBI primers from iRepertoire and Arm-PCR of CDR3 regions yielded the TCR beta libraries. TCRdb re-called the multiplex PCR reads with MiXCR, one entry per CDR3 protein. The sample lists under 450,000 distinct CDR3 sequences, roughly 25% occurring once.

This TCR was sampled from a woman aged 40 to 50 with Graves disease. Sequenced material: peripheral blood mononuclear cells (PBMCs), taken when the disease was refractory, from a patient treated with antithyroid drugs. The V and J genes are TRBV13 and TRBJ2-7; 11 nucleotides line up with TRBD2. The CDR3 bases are TGTGCCAGCAGCTTAGGAACTAGCGGGGGTACCTACGAGCAGTACTTC. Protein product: CASSLGTSGGTYEQYF.